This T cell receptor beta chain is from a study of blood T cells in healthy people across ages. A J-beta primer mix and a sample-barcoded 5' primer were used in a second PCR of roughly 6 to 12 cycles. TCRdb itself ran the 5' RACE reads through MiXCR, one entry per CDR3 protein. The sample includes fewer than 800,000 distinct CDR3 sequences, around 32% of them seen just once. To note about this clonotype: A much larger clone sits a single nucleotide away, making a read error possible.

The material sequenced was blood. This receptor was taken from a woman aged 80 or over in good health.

In nucleotides, the CDR3 is TGCGCCGGCAGCCTAGTGCGGGACAGATCCGGCTACACCTTC. It is translated as CAGSLVRDRSGYTF. The gene calls are TRBV5-1 and TRBJ1-2; TRBD1 aligns across 7 bases. This CDR3 has 14 amino acids. Germline CDR1 and CDR2: SGHRS and YFSETQ. The full variable domain, rest sourced from reference TRBV5-1 and TRBJ1-2, is KAGVTQTPRYLIKTRGQQVTLSCSPISGHRSVSWYQQTPGQGLQFLFEYFSETQRNKGNFPGRFSGRQFSNSRSEMNVSTLELGDSALYLCAGSLVRDRSGYTFGSGTRLTVV.